This is a list of T cell receptor beta chains from one sample in a study of T cells after posttransplantation cyclophosphamide. The protocol was immunoSEQ multiplex PCR, while the TCRdb copy is restricted to in-frame clones and leaves out a portion. Of 25,000 to 30,000 clones listed, 86% were seen once; the top ten hold around 3.3%. The specimen was PBMCs. Receptors originate from a man aged 50 or older. CDR3s include the opening cysteine and the closing phenylalanine or tryptophan. D genes are given only for firm matches. A row's size may be missing; if present it is once, few, many or a size class.

NA,TRBJ2-6,TRBV19,TRBD1,15,CATSDRASGANVLTF,TGTGCCACCTCGGACAGGGCCTCTGGGGCCAACGTCCTGACTTTC
NA,TRBJ2-7,TRBV7-9,NA,15,CASSLARGVFYEQYF,TGTGCCAGCAGCTTAGCGCGCGGGGTCTTCTACGAGCAGTACTTC
NA,TRBJ2-6,TRBV14,NA,13,CASSFAGANVLTF,TGTGCCAGCAGCTTCGCTGGGGCCAACGTCCTGACTTTC
NA,TRBJ1-1,TRBV6-6,TRBD1,14,CASSYRQGNTEAFF,TGTGCCAGCAGTTACCGACAGGGGAACACTGAAGCTTTCTTT
NA,TRBJ2-7,TRBV7-2,TRBD2,16,CASSQVGGGSGREQYF,TGTGCCAGCAGCCAGGTTGGGGGGGGATCAGGACGGGAGCAGTACTTC
NA,TRBJ2-2,TRBV7-2,NA,16,CASSSPRAVNTGELFF,TGTGCCAGCAGCTCCCCCCGTGCGGTAAACACCGGGGAGCTGTTTTTT
NA,TRBJ2-7,TRBV5-1,TRBD1,16,CASSLGPGQGGREQYF,TGCGCCAGCAGCTTGGGCCCCGGACAGGGAGGTCGAGAGCAGTACTTC
NA,TRBJ2-1,TRBV6-6,TRBD2,13,CASRGGSYNEQFF,TGTGCCAGCCGGGGGGGCTCCTACAATGAGCAGTTCTTC
NA,TRBJ2-2,TRBV5-6,NA,16,CASGALGTGRTGELFF,TGTGCCAGCGGCGCTTTGGGAACAGGGCGGACCGGGGAGCTGTTTTTT
few,TRBJ2-7,TRBV4-3,NA,15,CASSQEASTVYEQYF,TGCGCCAGCAGCCAAGAGGCCTCGACAGTTTACGAGCAGTACTTC
NA,TRBJ2-1,TRBV4-1,TRBD2,16,CASSLETSGNPQGQFF,TGCGCCAGCAGCCTAGAGACTAGCGGGAACCCCCAGGGGCAGTTCTTC
NA,TRBJ2-3,TRBV6-1,TRBD2,15,CASSEAGGRGGTQYF,TGTGCCAGCAGTGAAGCGGGCGGGAGGGGCGGTACGCAGTATTTT
NA,TRBJ2-7,TRBV19,NA,13,CASSRETGYEQYF,TGTGCCAGTAGCCGGGAGACCGGCTACGAGCAGTACTTC
NA,TRBJ1-2,TRBV6-1,NA,13,CASSPTGPDGYTF,TGTGCCAGCAGTCCAACAGGGCCGGATGGCTACACCTTC
NA,TRBJ1-5,TRBV4-2,NA,13,CASSPDVNQPQHF,TGTGCCAGCAGCCCAGACGTGAATCAGCCCCAGCATTTT
NA,TRBJ2-7,TRBV27,NA,13,CASSLDKGYEQYF,TGTGCCAGCAGTTTGGACAAGGGCTACGAGCAGTACTTC
NA,TRBJ1-2,TRBV2,NA,13,CASTRGSLYGYTF,TGTGCCAGCACGAGGGGGAGTCTGTATGGCTACACCTTC
NA,TRBJ2-7,TRBV19,NA,14,CASSMGRGSYEQYF,TGTGCCAGTAGTATGGGCAGGGGTTCCTACGAGCAGTACTTC
once,TRBJ2-7,TRBV5-4,TRBD1,15,CASSLAGQGPTGQYF,TGTGCCAGCAGCCTGGCGGGACAGGGCCCTACGGGGCAGTACTTC
NA,TRBJ2-5,TRBV4-2,TRBD2,17,CASSLGGLAGVGETQYF,TGTGCCAGCAGCCTTGGAGGACTAGCGGGAGTTGGGGAGACCCAGTACTTC
NA,TRBJ1-5,TRBV5-5,TRBD1,14,CASSAGQGYQPQHF,TGTGCCAGCAGCGCGGGACAGGGTTACCAGCCCCAGCATTTT
NA,TRBJ2-3,TRBV2,NA,14,CASRARSPGDTQYF,TGTGCCAGCAGGGCAAGAAGTCCTGGAGATACGCAGTATTTT
NA,TRBJ2-5,TRBV7-9,TRBD2,14,CASSRLAGGETQYF,TGTGCCAGCAGCCGACTAGCGGGAGGGGAGACCCAGTACTTC
NA,TRBJ2-1,TRBV7-2,NA,14,CASSLRRAGDEQFF,TGTGCCAGCAGCTTAAGGCGGGCGGGCGATGAGCAGTTCTTC
NA,TRBJ2-5,TRBV7-2,TRBD2,15,CASSDPGGVKETQYF,TGTGCCAGCAGCGATCCGGGGGGGGTCAAAGAGACCCAGTACTTC
NA,TRBJ1-6,TRBV14,NA,14,CASSQVVRDSPLHF,TGTGCCAGCAGCCAAGTCGTTCGAGATTCACCCCTCCACTTT
NA,TRBJ1-6,TRBV10-3,NA,14,CAIRSTGFNSPLHF,TGTGCCATCAGGTCGACAGGTTTTAATTCACCCCTCCACTTT
NA,TRBJ1-4,TRBV2,NA,14,CASSDATKLEKLFF,TGTGCCAGCAGTGACGCGACTAAACTAGAAAAACTGTTTTTT
once,TRBJ2-3,TRBV7-9,NA,14,CASSSQGRGDTQYF,TGTGCCAGCAGTTCTCAGGGGCGAGGGGATACGCAGTATTTT
NA,TRBJ2-7,TRBV28,TRBD2,13,CASSLGGGYEQYF,TGTGCCAGCAGTTTGGGGGGGGGCTACGAGCAGTACTTC
NA,TRBJ1-5,TRBV7-2,TRBD1,15,CASSHGDRGYQPQHF,TGTGCCAGCAGCCACGGGGACAGGGGTTATCAGCCCCAGCATTTT
NA,TRBJ1-2,TRBV19,TRBD1,14,CASSSTGEVYGYTF,TGTGCCAGTAGTAGCACAGGGGAGGTCTATGGCTACACCTTC
once,TRBJ1-5,TRBV7-8,NA,16,CASHTLGRGGNQPQHF,TGTGCCAGCCATACCCTCGGGAGGGGAGGCAATCAGCCCCAGCATTTT
NA,TRBJ2-6,TRBV7-2,TRBD2,16,CASSLTGLGGANVLTF,TGTGCCAGCAGCTTGACGGGACTAGGAGGAGCCAACGTCCTGACTTTC
NA,TRBJ2-1,TRBV29-1,NA,16,CSVGQGGLTTYNEQFF,TGCAGCGTTGGACAAGGTGGTTTAACAACCTACAATGAGCAGTTCTTC
NA,TRBJ1-2,TRBV28,TRBD1,14,CASSRDRGQGGYTF,TGTGCCAGCAGTCGGGACAGGGGGCAGGGAGGCTACACCTTC
NA,TRBJ2-3,TRBV28,TRBD2,15,CASSSNTGGSDTQYF,TGTGCCAGCAGTTCGAATACGGGAGGTTCAGATACGCAGTATTTT
NA,TRBJ1-4,TRBV18,NA,16,CASSPMGGGTNEKLFF,TGTGCCAGCTCACCGATGGGAGGTGGAACTAATGAAAAACTGTTTTTT
NA,TRBJ1-2,TRBV15,NA,15,CATSRGLAGASGYTF,TGTGCCACCAGCAGAGGCCTGGCAGGGGCCAGCGGCTACACCTTC
NA,TRBJ2-1,TRBV4-1,NA,14,CASSQGHFYNEQFF,TGCGCCAGCAGCCAAGGTCATTTTTACAATGAGCAGTTCTTC
NA,TRBJ2-2,TRBV2,NA,12,CASSSHTGELFF,TGTGCCAGCAGTTCTCACACCGGGGAGCTGTTTTTT
NA,TRBJ2-4,TRBV6-5,NA,13,CASGTLAKNIQYF,TGTGCCAGCGGGACACTAGCCAAAAACATTCAGTACTTC
NA,TRBJ2-1,TRBV19,NA,14,CASSIYGSYNEQFF,TGTGCCAGTAGTATTTACGGCTCCTACAATGAGCAGTTCTTC
NA,TRBJ2-3,TRBV7-9,NA,14,CASSLEEARNTQYF,TGTGCCAGCAGCTTAGAGGAAGCGCGGAATACGCAGTATTTT
NA,TRBJ2-1,TRBV5-1,TRBD2,15,CASSLESSGRNEQFF,TGCGCCAGCAGCTTGGAATCTAGCGGGAGAAATGAGCAGTTCTTC
NA,TRBJ2-5,TRBV7-9,NA,13,CASSPQVPEAQYF,TGTGCCAGCAGCCCCCAAGTCCCGGAGGCCCAGTACTTC